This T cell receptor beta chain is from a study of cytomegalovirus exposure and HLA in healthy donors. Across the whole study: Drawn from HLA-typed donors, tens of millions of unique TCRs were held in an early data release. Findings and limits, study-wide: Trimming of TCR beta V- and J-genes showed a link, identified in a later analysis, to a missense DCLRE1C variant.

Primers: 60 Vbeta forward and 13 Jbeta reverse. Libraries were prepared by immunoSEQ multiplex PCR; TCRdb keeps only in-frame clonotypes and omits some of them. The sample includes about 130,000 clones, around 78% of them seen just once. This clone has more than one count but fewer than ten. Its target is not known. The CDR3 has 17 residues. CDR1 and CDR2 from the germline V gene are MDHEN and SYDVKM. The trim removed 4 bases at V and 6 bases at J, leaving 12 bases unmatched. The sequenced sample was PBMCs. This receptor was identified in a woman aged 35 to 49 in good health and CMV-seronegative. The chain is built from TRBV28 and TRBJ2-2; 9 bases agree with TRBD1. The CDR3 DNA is TGTGCCAGCAGTTCACTCGAGGGACAGGGCGAGGCCGGGGAGCTGTTTTTT. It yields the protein CASSSLEGQGEAGELFF. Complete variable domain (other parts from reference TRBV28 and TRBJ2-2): DVKVTQSSRYLVKRTGEKVFLECVQDMDHENMFWYRQDPGLGLRLIYFSYDVKMKEKGDIPEGYSVSREKKERFSLILESASTNQTSMYLCASSSLEGQGEAGELFFGEGSRLTVL.